Shown below are 23 T cell receptor beta chains from a single sample sequenced in a study of blood T cell repertoires in COVID-19 (dated by TCRdb to the early 2020s). Libraries were built with the immunoSEQ multiplex PCR assay. This immuneACCESS table, as held by TCRdb, lists in-frame sequences with V and J called but not all clones. Of the missing ones, under half trace to an unresolved V gene in checked studies; the others have no known cause. The sample table lists about 140,000 clones, 75% to 80% of them with a count of one. The top ten constitute roughly 2.9% of the sample. The sample taken for sequencing was PBMCs or T cells enriched from blood (not recorded which). The receptors come from a woman aged 45 to 65 who had recovered from COVID-19.

The CDR3 DNA follows: TGTGCCAGCAAGAGACAGGGAGGATCACCCCTCCACTTT. This sequence encodes CASKRQGGSPLHF. The V gene is TRBV2, the J gene TRBJ1-6; 7 positions match TRBD1. With V trimmed by 7 bases and J by 10 bases, 7 bases remained unmatched. The CDR3 is 13 amino acids. CDR1 is SNHLY, CDR2 FYNNEI, per germline.

V and J are TRBV28 and TRBJ2-1; 11 positions agree with TRBD2. V gave up 6 bases and J gave up 9 bases; unmatched junction bases: 10. There are 15 residues in the CDR3. Per germline, CDR1 MDHEN and CDR2 SYDVKM. DNA of the CDR3: TGTGCCAGCAGAAAGGGGCTAGCGGGAGGAGGTGAGCAGTTCTTC. Its translation is CASRKGLAGGGEQFF.

J is TRBJ2-7 and V is TRBV11-3, with 8 bases aligning to TRBD2. After removal of 5 bases from V and 7 bases from J, the junction contained 10 bases not matched to a gene. Germline lookup yields CDR1 SGHNT and CDR2 YENEEA. The CDR3 is made up of 14 amino acids. In DNA form, the CDR3 reads TGTGCCAGCAGCCTTATTAGCGGGGCCCTGGAGCAGTACTTC. Translated: CASSLISGALEQYF. Based on the CDR3 plus reference TRBV11-3 and TRBJ2-7, the full variable domain is EAGVVQSPRYKIIEKKQPVAFWCNPISGHNTLYWYLQNLGQGPELLIRYENEEAVDDSQLPKDRFSAERLKGVDSTLKIQPAELGDSAVYLCASSLISGALEQYFGPGTRLTVT.

The J gene is TRBJ1-2, the V gene TRBV16; TRBD1 agrees at 7 bases. Trimming at V came to 0 bases and at J to 8 bases, leaving 9 bases not matched to a gene. The CDR3 covers 15 residues. CDR1 is KGHSY, CDR2 FQNENV, per germline. CDR3 region: CASSQSQGDIVGYTF. CDR3 DNA: TGTGCCAGCAGCCAATCGCAGGGGGACATCGTAGGCTACACCTTC.

V is TRBV19 and J is TRBJ1-2; the D gene is possibly TRBD1 (6 bases). The ends were cut back, 2 bases at V and 8 bases at J, with 12 bases in the middle. The CDR3 length is 13 residues. Germline V gives CDR1 LNHDA, CDR2 SQIVND (reference sequence). Here the CDR3 DNA reads TGTGCCAGTAGTATAACACAGGGCATAGGCTACACCTTC. Translating it yields CASSITQGIGYTF.

The chain joins TRBV25-1 to TRBJ2-2, with D perhaps TRBD1 (6 bases). Germline CDR1 and CDR2: MGHDK and SYGVNS. Trimming cost V 6 bases and J 5 bases, with 13 bases left between them. The CDR3 has 14 amino acids. Written as DNA, the CDR3 is TGTGCCAGCAGGGTCAGGGGTGGAACCGGGGAGCTGTTTTTT. This encodes CASRVRGGTGELFF.

A few counts support this clone. The V gene is TRBV6-5, the J gene TRBJ1-2; 10 nucleotides line up with TRBD1. The CDR3 is 15 amino acids. Unmatched junction bases numbered 8, after V lost 5 bases and J lost 5 bases. Per germline, CDR1 MNHEY and CDR2 SVGAGI. Here the CDR3 DNA reads TGTGCCAGCAGTAACCCCCGGGACAGGGGATATGGCTACACCTTC. Translated, it gives CASSNPRDRGYGYTF.

The chain links TRBV27 to TRBJ2-3; TRBD2 aligns across 7 bases. The CDR3 covers 16 residues. Germline-derived CDR1 and CDR2 are MNHEY and SMNVEV (reference sequence). Losses at the gene ends were 1 base for V and 1 base for J; bases not matched to a gene: 5. The CDR3 spells CASSLWASGGTDTQYF. CDR3 nucleotide sequence: TGTGCCAGCAGTTTATGGGCCAGCGGGGGCACAGATACGCAGTATTTT.

V usage is TRBV5-8 and J usage is TRBJ2-1; 9 positions match TRBD1. Germline V CDR1 and CDR2: SGHTS, YDEGEE. Losses at the gene ends were 3 bases for V and 8 bases for J; bases not matched to a gene: 15. The CDR3 is 17 amino acids. The CDR3 sequence: CASSYQQGARRGDEQFF. CDR3 bases: TGTGCCAGCAGCTACCAACAGGGGGCGCGGAGGGGGGATGAGCAGTTCTTC.

Only one count was recorded for this clone. The chain joins TRBV10-3 to TRBJ1-1; D might be TRBD1 (5 bases). The CDR3 loop spans 14 amino acids. Germline V lookup: CDR1 ENHRY, CDR2 SYGVKD. V shed 4 bases and J shed 4 bases, with 13 bases lying between them. CDR3 in DNA: TGTGCCATCAGTGTTCGAGGGGAGGCCACTGAAGCTTTCTTT. It is translated as CAISVRGEATEAFF.

The gene calls are TRBV15 and TRBJ2-1, with TRBD2 identical over 7 bases. The CDR3 sequence is 15 residues long. Germline V lookup: CDR1 LNHNV, CDR2 YYDKDF (reference sequence). V dropped 0 bases and J dropped 6; count of bases not matched to a gene: 5. Here the CDR3 DNA reads TGTGCCACCAGCAGAGATCGAGCGGGGTTCAATGAGCAGTTCTTC. Its protein is CATSRDRAGFNEQFF.

The CDR3 coding sequence is TGTGCCAGCAGCTTACCTACTAGCGGGGGGATCACAGATACGCAGTATTTT. Amino acid sequence: CASSLPTSGGITDTQYF. The rearrangement links TRBV5-4 to TRBJ2-3, with 12 bases matching TRBD2. The germline V gene has CDR1 SGHNT and CDR2 YYREEE (reference sequence). The CDR3 loop spans 17 amino acids. The J segment lost 2 bases and the V segment lost 2 bases, leaving 6 bases of the junction unmatched.

The CDR3 nucleotides read TGTGCCAGCAGTTACTCGAAGGGAGCCTATGGCTACACCTTC. This translates into CASSYSKGAYGYTF. V gene TRBV6-5 combines with J gene TRBJ1-2; no definite D call. Trimming shortened V by 0 bases and J by 4 bases, and 9 bases separated the two germline ends. This CDR3 contains 14 residues. Germline V gives CDR1 MNHEY, CDR2 SVGAGI.

The V and J genes are TRBV19 and TRBJ2-7, with 9 bases that match TRBD1. From germline, CDR1 is LNHDA and CDR2 SQIVND (reference sequence). The CDR3 has 17 amino acids. V shed 3 bases, J shed 0 bases, and the junction held 9 bases outside the gene matches. Here the CDR3 DNA reads TGTGCCAGTAGTATGACCGGGACAGGGTTCAGCTCCTACGAGCAGTACTTC. This codes for CASSMTGTGFSSYEQYF.

V and J are TRBV11-3 and TRBJ2-3, with unresolved D. Germline CDR1 SGHNT, CDR2 YENEEA. This CDR3 is 15 amino acids long. V was cut by 3 bases and J by 2 bases, with 12 bases left in between. CDR3 coding DNA: TGTGCCAGCAGCTTCGACTCTCGCCCCACAGATACGCAGTATTTT. Amino acid sequence: CASSFDSRPTDTQYF.

The V gene is TRBV6-5, the J gene TRBJ2-7; 12 bases agree with TRBD2. Germline assignment: CDR1 MNHEY and CDR2 SVGAGI. This CDR3 is 14 amino acids long. V dropped 6 bases and J dropped 3; count of bases not matched to a gene: 3. CDR3: CASRGTSGLYEQYF. The CDR3 region has the DNA TGTGCCAGCAGGGGGACTAGCGGGCTCTACGAGCAGTACTTC.

This chain links TRBV2 with TRBJ2-5; possible D gene TRBD2, 5 bases. Germline lookup yields CDR1 SNHLY and CDR2 FYNNEI. Trimming pared 6 bases from V and 2 bases from J, leaving 10 bases between. The CDR3 consists of 13 residues. In DNA form, the CDR3 reads TGTGCCAGCAGCCGGGGTCTACAAGAGACCCAGTACTTC. The encoded protein is CASSRGLQETQYF.

This sequence joins TRBV30 and TRBJ1-1; D is undetermined. From germline, CDR1 is GTSNPN and CDR2 SVGIG (reference sequence). Trimming cost V 5 bases and J 8 bases, with 12 bases left between them. This CDR3 region has 11 residues. The CDR3 sequence is CAWGEEGEAFF. The CDR3 DNA sequence: TGTGCCTGGGGGGAAGAGGGCGAAGCTTTCTTT.

V usage is TRBV28 and J usage is TRBJ2-1, with 10 nucleotides matching TRBD2. CDR3 length equals 16 residues. Germline V CDR1 and CDR2: MDHEN, SYDVKM. Unmatched junction bases numbered 10, after V lost 3 bases and J lost 8 bases. The CDR3 here is CASSFSGLAGVDEQFF. The CDR3 coding sequence is TGTGCCAGCAGTTTCTCTGGGCTAGCGGGAGTGGATGAGCAGTTCTTC.

The chain recombines TRBV19 with TRBJ2-7; 10 positions agree with TRBD2. J lost 2 bases, V lost 6 bases, and 4 bases had no gene match. This CDR3 region has 14 residues. Germline V lookup: CDR1 LNHDA, CDR2 SQIVND (reference sequence). The CDR3, as DNA: TGTGCCAGTAGCCCACTAGCGGGGACCTACGAGCAGTACTTC. The encoded protein is CASSPLAGTYEQYF.

The CDR3 nucleotides are TGCAGCGTGGCCCAGGGGGCATCGGGCAATCAGCCCCAGCATTTT. It translates to CSVAQGASGNQPQHF. This sequence joins TRBV29-1 and TRBJ1-5; 8 nucleotides line up with TRBD1. The germline gives CDR1 SQVTM, CDR2 ANQGSEA. V dropped 6 bases and J dropped 2; count of bases not matched to a gene: 9. This CDR3 has 15 residues.

The chain links TRBV5-3 to TRBJ2-7; D uncertain. TRBV5-3 is noted as an ORF with a role that remains uncertain. Deletions cut 1 base from V and 4 bases from J, with 9 bases between. CDR3 length equals 13 residues. The CDR3 coding sequence is TGTGCCAGAAGCTTGCGCCGTAGATACGAGCAGTACTTC. Translation: CARSLRRRYEQYF.

This rearrangement joins TRBV27 to TRBJ2-2; possibly TRBD2 for D (5 bases). CDR1 and CDR2 from the germline V gene are MNHEY and SMNVEV (reference sequence). Trimming stripped 6 bases from V and 4 bases from J, with 9 bases between. CDR3 length: 13 amino acids. CDR3 in amino acids: CASSRTGTGELFF. DNA of the CDR3: TGTGCCAGCAGCCGGACTGGCACCGGGGAGCTGTTTTTT.